This entry concerns a single TCR beta chain. The record originates from a study of identical twins. Looked up from germline, CDR1 is ENHRY and CDR2 is SYGVKD. This CDR3 has 13 amino acids. The V and J ends lost 3 bases and 4 bases respectively, with 9 bases between them. Template switching added a universal primer site; cDNA carried unique molecular identifiers. TCRdb fed the 5' RACE reads into MiXCR, producing one record per CDR3 protein. The sample yields 600,000 to 800,000 distinct CDR3 sequences, 21% seen once. This sample also appeared in a second study, on T cells expressing NK-cell markers. From that paper: Sequencing of TCR beta repertoires drew on sorted CD3+CD56+NKG2C+, CD3+CD56+NKG2C- and CD3+CD56-NKG2C+ T cells. Eight donors were sequenced, of whom seven were HCMV-seropositive, while the remaining one was HCMV-seronegative.

The chain couples TRBV10-3 to TRBJ1-2, with D possibly being TRBD1 (6 bases). The receptor comes from a woman aged 18-29 years in good health. Specimen: PBMCs. The CDR3 nucleotides are TGTGCCATCAGTGAACAGGGAGGCTATGGCTACACCTTC. Protein sequence: CAISEQGGYGYTF.